The entry below gives a single T cell receptor (beta chain) sequence along with its context. This same CDR3 is encoded by further DNA sequences in the sample. This sample was included in a study of cytomegalovirus exposure and HLA in healthy donors. The data were produced by immunoSEQ multiplex PCR, yet TCRdb's version contains in-frame clones alone and is incomplete. Of around 94,000 clones in the sample, about 95% were seen once. This TCR was recovered from a woman aged 18 to 35 in good health and CMV-seronegative. Sequenced input: PBMCs.

CDR3 in amino acids: CASSPYNEQFF. The CDR3, as DNA: TGTGCCAGCAGTCCTTACAATGAGCAGTTCTTC. This sequence joins TRBV2 and TRBJ2-1, with D unclear. The germline gives CDR1 SNHLY, CDR2 FYNNEI. The CDR3 has 11 amino acids. V lost 5 bases to trimming and J lost 4 bases, with 3 bases between them.